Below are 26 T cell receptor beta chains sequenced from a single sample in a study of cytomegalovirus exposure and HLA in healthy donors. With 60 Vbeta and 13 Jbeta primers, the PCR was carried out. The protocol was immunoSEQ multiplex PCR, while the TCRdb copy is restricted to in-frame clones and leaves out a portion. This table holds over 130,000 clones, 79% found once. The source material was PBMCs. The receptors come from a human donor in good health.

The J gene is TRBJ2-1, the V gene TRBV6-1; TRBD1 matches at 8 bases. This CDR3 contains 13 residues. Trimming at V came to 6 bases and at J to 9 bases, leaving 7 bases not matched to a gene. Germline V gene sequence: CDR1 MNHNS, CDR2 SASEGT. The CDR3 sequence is CASRVDRAVEQFF. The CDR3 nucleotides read TGTGCCAGCAGAGTGGACAGGGCGGTTGAGCAGTTCTTC.

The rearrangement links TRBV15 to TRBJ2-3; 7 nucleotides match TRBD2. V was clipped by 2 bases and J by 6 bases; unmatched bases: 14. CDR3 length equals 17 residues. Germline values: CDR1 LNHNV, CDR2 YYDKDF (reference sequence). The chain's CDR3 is CATSRSTVAGVGDTQYF. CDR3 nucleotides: TGTGCCACCAGCAGATCTACGGTCGCGGGAGTGGGGGATACGCAGTATTTT.

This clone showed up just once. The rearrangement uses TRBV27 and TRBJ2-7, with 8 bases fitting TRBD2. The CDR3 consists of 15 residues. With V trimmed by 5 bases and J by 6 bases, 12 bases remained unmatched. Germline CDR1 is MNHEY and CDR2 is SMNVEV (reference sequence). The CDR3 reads CASSPTGGQYAEQYF. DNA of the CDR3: TGTGCCAGCAGTCCCACGGGGGGGCAATATGCCGAGCAGTACTTC.

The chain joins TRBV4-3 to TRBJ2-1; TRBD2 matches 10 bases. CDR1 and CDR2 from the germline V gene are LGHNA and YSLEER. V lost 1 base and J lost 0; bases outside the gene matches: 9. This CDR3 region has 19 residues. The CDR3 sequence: CASSQAPAGGAFSYNEQFF. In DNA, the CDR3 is TGCGCCAGCAGCCAAGCGCCAGCGGGAGGGGCATTCTCCTACAATGAGCAGTTCTTC.

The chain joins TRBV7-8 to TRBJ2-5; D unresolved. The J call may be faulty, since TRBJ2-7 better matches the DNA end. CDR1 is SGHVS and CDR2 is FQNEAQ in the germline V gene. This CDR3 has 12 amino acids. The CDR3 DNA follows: TGTGCCAGCAGCCAACTCCCCTACGAGCAGTACTTC. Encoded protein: CASSQLPYEQYF.

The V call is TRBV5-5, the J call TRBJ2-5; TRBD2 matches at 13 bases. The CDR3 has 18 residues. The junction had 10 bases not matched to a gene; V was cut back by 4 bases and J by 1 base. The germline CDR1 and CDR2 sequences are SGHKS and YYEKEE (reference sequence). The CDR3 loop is CASSQLAGGPMGQETQYF. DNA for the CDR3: TGTGCCAGCAGCCAACTAGCGGGGGGGCCCATGGGCCAAGAGACCCAGTACTTC.

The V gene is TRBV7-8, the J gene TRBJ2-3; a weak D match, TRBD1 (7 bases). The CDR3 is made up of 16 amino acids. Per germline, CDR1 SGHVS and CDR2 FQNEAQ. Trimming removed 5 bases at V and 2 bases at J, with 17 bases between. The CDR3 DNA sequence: TGTGCCAGCAGCCACCTGGGGGGACAGTACACAGATACGCAGTATTTT. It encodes CASSHLGGQYTDTQYF.

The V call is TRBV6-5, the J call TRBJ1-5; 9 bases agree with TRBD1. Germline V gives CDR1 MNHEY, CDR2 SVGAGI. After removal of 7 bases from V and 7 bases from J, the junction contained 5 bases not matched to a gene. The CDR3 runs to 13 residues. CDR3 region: CASNRGPGQPQHF. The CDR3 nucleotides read TGTGCCAGCAACAGGGGGCCGGGGCAGCCCCAGCATTTT.

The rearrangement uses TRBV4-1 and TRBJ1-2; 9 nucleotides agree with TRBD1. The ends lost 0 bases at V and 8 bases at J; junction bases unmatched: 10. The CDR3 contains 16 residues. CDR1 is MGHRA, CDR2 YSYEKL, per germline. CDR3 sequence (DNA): TGCGCCAGCAGCCAAGATAGTGGAGGGACAGGGCGCGGCTACACCTTC. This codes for CASSQDSGGTGRGYTF.

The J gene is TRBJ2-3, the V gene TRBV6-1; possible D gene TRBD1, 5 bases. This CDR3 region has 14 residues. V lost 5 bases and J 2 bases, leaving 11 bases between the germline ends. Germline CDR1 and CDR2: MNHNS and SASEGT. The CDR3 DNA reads TGTGCCAGCAGTTTGACAGCCCTCACAGATACGCAGTATTTT. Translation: CASSLTALTDTQYF.

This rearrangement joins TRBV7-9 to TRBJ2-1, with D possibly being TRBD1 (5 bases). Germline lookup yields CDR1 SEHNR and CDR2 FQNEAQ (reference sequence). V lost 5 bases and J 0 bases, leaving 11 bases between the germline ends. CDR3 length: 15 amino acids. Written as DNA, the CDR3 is TGTGCCAGCAGCGCGCGACAGAGCTCCTACAATGAGCAGTTCTTC. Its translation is CASSARQSSYNEQFF.

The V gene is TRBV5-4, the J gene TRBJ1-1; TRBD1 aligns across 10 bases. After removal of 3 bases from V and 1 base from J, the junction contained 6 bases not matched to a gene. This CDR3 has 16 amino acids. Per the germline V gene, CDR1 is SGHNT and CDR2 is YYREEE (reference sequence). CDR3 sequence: CASSSWDRGGNTEAFF. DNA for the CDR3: TGTGCCAGCAGCTCTTGGGACAGGGGAGGGAACACTGAAGCTTTCTTT.

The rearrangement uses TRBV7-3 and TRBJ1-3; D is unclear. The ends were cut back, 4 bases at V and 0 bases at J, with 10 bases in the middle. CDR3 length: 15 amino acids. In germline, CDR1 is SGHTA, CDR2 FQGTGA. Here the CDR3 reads CASSSSNGSGNTIYF. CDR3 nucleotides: TGTGCCAGCAGCTCCTCGAACGGCTCTGGAAACACCATATATTTT.

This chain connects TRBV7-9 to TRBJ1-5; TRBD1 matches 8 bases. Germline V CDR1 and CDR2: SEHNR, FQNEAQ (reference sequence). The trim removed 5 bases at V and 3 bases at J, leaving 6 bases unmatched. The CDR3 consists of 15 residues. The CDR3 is CASSTDRGHNQPQHF. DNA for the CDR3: TGTGCCAGCAGCACTGACAGGGGTCACAATCAGCCCCAGCATTTT.

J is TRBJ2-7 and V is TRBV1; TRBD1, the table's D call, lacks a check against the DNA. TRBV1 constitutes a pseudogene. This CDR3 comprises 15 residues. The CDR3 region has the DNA TGCACCAGCAGCCATCCTTTTCCAGGGTTCCACGAGCAGTACTTC. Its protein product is CTSSHPFPGFHEQYF.

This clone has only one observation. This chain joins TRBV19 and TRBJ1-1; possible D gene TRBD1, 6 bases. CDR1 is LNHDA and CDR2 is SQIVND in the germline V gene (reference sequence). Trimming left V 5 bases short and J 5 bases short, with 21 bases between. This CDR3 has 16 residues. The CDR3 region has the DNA TGTGCCAGTAGTTTAGGGGGAGAGATTGATTGGACTGAAGCTTTCTTT. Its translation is CASSLGGEIDWTEAFF.

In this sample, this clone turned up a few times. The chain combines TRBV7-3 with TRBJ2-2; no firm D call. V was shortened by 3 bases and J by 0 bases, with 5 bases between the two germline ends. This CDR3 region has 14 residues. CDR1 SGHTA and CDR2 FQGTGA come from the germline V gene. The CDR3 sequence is CASSFNTNTGELFF. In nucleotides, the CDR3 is TGTGCCAGCAGCTTCAACACGAACACCGGGGAGCTGTTTTTT.

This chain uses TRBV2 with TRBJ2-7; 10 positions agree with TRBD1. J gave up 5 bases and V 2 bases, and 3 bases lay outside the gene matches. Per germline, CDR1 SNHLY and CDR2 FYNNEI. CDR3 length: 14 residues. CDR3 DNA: TGTGCCAGCAGTGAACGGACAGGGGGGAACGAGCAGTACTTC. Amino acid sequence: CASSERTGGNEQYF.

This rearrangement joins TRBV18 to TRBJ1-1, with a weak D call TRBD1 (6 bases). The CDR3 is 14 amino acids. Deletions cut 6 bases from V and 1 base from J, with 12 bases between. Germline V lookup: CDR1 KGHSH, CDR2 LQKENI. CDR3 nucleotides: TGTGCCAGCTCCCAACAGGGTTCGAACACTGAAGCTTTCTTT. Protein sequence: CASSQQGSNTEAFF.

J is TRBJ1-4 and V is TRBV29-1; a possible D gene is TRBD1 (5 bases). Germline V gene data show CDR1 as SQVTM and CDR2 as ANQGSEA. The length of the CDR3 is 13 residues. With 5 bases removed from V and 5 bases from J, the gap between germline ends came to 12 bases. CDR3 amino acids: CSVFETENEKLFF. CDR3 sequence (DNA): TGCAGCGTTTTCGAGACAGAAAATGAAAAACTGTTTTTT. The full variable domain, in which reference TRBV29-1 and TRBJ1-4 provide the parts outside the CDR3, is SAVISQKPSRDICQRGTSLTIQCQVDSQVTMMFWYRQQPGQSLTLIATANQGSEATYESGFVIDKFPISRPNLTFSTLTVSNMSPEDSSIYLCSVFETENEKLFFGSGTQLSVL.

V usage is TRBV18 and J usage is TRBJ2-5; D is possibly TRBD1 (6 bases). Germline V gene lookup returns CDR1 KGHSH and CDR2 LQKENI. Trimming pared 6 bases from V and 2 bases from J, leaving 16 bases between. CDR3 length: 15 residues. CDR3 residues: CASSSRGRGQETQYF. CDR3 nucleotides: TGTGCCAGCTCGTCGAGGGGGAGAGGACAAGAGACCCAGTACTTC.

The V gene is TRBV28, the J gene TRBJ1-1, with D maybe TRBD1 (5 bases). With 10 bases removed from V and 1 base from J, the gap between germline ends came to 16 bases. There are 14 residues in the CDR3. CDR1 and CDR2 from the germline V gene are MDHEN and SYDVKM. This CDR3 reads CATSRNRRNTEAFF. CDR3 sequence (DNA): TGTGCCACTAGTAGGAACAGGAGGAACACTGAAGCTTTCTTT.

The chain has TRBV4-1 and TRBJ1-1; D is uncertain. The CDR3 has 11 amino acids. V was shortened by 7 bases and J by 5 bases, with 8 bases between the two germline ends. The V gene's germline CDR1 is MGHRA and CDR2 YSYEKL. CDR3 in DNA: TGCGCCAGCACGTCGGGGACTGAAGCTTTCTTT. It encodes CASTSGTEAFF.

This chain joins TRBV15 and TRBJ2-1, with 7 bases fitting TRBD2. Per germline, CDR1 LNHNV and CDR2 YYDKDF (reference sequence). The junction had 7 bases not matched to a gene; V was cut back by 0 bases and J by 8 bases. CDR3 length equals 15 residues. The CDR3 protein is CATSRDTSAGDEQFF. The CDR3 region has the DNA TGTGCCACCAGCAGAGATACTAGCGCGGGGGATGAGCAGTTCTTC.

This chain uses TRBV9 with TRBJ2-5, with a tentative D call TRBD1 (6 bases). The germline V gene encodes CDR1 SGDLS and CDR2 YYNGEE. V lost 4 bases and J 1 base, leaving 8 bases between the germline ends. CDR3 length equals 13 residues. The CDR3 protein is CASSYRVQETQYF. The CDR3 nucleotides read TGTGCCAGCAGCTACAGGGTCCAAGAGACCCAGTACTTC.

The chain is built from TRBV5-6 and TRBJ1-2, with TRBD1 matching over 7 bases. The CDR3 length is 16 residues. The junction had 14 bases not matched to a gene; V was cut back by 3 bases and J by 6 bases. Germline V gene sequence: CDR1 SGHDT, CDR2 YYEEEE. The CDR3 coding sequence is TGTGCCAGCAGCTGGATCGACAGGGCGGGTGATGATGGCTACACCTTC. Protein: CASSWIDRAGDDGYTF.